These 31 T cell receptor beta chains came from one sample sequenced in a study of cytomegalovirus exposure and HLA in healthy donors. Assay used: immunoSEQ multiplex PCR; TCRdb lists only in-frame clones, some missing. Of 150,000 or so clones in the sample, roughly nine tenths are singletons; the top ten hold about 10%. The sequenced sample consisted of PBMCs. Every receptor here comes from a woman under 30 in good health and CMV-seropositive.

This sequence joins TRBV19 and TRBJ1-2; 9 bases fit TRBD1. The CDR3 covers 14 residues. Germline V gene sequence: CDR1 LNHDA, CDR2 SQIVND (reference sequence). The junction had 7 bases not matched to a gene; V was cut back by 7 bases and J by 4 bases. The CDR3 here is CASTGTGNFYGYTF. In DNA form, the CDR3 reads TGTGCCAGTACCGGGACAGGGAATTTCTATGGCTACACCTTC.

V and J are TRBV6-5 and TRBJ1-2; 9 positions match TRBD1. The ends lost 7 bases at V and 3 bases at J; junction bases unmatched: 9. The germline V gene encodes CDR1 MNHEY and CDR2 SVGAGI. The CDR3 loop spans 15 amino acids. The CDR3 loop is CASNPRDREYYGYTF. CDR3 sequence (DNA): TGTGCCAGCAATCCCCGGGACAGGGAATACTATGGCTACACCTTC.

The CDR3 bases are TGTGCCAGCAACGAACGGGCAGGGGGCCGCTACTATGGCTACACCTTC. It yields the protein CASNERAGGRYYGYTF. This chain joins TRBV2 and TRBJ1-2; TRBD1 aligns across 8 bases. From germline, CDR1 is SNHLY and CDR2 FYNNEI. V lost 7 bases and J lost 3; bases outside the gene matches: 13. CDR3 size: 16 residues.

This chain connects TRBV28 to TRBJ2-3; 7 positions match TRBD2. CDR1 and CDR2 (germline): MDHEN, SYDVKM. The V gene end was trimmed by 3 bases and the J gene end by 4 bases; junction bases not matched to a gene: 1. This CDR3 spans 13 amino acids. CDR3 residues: CASSLSGADTQYF. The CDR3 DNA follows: TGTGCCAGCAGTTTGAGCGGGGCAGATACGCAGTATTTT.

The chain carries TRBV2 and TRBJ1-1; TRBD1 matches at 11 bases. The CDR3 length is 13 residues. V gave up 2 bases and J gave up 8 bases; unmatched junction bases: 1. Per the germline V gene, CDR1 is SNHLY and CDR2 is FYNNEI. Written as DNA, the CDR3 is TGTGCCAGCAGTGAACGGGACAGGGGGGAAGCTTTCTTT. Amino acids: CASSERDRGEAFF.

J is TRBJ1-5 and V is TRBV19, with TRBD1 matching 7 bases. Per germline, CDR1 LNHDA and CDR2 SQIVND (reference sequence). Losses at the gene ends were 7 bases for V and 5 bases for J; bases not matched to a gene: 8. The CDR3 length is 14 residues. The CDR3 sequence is CASKETGLYQPQHF. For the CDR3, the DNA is TGTGCCAGTAAGGAGACAGGGCTCTATCAGCCCCAGCATTTT.

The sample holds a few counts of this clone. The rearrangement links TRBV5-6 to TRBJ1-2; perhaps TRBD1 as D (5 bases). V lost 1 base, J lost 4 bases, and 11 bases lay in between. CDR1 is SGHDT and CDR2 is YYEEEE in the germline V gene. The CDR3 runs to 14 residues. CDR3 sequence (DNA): TGTGCCAGCAGCTTGACGGGGGTGACCTATGGCTACACCTTC. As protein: CASSLTGVTYGYTF.

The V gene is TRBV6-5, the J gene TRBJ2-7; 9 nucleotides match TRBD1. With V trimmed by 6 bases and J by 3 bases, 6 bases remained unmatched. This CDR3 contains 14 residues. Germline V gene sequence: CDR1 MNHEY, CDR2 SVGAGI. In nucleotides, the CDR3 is TGTGCCAGCAGCCGGGGACAGGGTATCTACGAGCAGTACTTC. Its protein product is CASSRGQGIYEQYF.

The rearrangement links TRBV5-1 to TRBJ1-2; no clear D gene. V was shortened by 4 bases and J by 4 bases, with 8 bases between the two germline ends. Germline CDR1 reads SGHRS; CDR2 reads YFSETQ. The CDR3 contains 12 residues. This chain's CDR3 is CASSLGSYGYTF. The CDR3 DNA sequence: TGCGCCAGCAGCCTCGGGTCCTATGGCTACACCTTC.

In DNA form, the CDR3 reads TGTGCCACCAGCAGAGATGTACCGGCAGGATTATACGAGCAGTACTTC. Translation: CATSRDVPAGLYEQYF. The chain is built from TRBV15 and TRBJ2-7; D gene ambiguous. The CDR3 extends over 16 amino acids. V gave up 0 bases and J gave up 4 bases, with 16 bases separating them. Germline CDR1 reads LNHNV; CDR2 reads YYDKDF (reference sequence).

CDR3 in amino acids: CASSSTPSGGTDTQYF. CDR3 nucleotides: TGTGCCAGCAGCTCCACTCCTAGCGGGGGCACAGATACGCAGTATTTT. V is TRBV5-6 and J is TRBJ2-3, with 9 bases lining up with TRBD2. V shed 3 bases, J shed 1 base, and the junction held 6 bases outside the gene matches. This CDR3 contains 16 residues. CDR1 SGHDT and CDR2 YYEEEE come from the germline V gene.

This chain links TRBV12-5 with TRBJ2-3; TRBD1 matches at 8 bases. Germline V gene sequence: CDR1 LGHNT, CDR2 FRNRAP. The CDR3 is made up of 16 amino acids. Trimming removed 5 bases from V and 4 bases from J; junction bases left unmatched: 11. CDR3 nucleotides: TGTGCTAGTGGTCTCGGGACAGGTAGGAGCGCAGATACGCAGTATTTT. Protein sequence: CASGLGTGRSADTQYF.

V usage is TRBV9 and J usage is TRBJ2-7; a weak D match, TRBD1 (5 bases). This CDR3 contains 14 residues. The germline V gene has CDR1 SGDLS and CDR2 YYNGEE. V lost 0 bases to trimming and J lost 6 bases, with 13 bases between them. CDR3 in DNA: TGTGCCAGCAGCGTAGGCGGCAGGGCAGGCGAGCAGTACTTC. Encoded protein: CASSVGGRAGEQYF. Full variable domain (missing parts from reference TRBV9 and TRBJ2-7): DSGVTQTPKHLITATGQRVTLRCSPRSGDLSVYWYQQSLDQGLQFLIQYYNGEERAKGNILERFSAQQFPDLHSELNLSSLELGDSALYFCASSVGGRAGEQYFGPGTRLTVT.

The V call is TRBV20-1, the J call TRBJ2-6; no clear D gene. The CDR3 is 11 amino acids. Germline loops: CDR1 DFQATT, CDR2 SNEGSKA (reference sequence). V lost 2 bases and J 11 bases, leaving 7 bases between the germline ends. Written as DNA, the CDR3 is TGCAGTGCTAGACTAGAGGACGTCCTGACTTTC. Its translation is CSARLEDVLTF.

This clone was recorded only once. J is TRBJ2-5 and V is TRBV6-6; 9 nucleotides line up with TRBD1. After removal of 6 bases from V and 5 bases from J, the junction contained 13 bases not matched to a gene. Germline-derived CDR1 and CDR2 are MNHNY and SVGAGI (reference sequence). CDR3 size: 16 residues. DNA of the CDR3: TGTGCCAGCAGATCGACGTCCACAGGGGGCGAGGAGACCCAGTACTTC. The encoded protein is CASRSTSTGGEETQYF.

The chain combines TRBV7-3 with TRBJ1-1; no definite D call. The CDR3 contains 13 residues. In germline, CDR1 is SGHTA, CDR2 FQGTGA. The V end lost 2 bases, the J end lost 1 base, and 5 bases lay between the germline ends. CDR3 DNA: TGTGCCAGCAGCTTACTAGGGAACACTGAAGCTTTCTTT. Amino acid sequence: CASSLLGNTEAFF.

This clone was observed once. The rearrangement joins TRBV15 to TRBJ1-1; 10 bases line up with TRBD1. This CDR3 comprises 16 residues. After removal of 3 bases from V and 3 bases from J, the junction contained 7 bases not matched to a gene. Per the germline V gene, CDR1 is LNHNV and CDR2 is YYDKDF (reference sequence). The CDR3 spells CATSRARQGAHTEAFF. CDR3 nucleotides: TGTGCCACCAGCAGGGCAAGACAGGGGGCCCACACTGAAGCTTTCTTT.

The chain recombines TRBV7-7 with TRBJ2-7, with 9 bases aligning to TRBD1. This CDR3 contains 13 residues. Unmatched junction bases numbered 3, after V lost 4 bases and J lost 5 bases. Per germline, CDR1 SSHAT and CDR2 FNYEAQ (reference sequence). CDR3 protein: CASSSDRGDEQYF. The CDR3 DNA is TGTGCCAGCAGCTCGGACAGGGGCGACGAGCAGTACTTC. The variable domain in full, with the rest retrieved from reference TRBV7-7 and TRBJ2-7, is GAGVSQSPRYKVTKRGQDVTLRCDPISSHATLYWYQQALGQGPEFLTYFNYEAQPDKSGLPSDRFSAERPEGSISTLTIQRTEQRDSAMYRCASSSDRGDEQYFGPGTRLTVT.

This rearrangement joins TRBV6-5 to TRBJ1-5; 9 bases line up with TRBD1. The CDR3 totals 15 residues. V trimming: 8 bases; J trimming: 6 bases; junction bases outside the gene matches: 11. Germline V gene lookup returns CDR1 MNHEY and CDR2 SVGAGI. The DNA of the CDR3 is TGTGCCAGCTGTACAGGGGGCTCTTCCAGTCAGCCCCAGCATTTT. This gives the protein CASCTGGSSSQPQHF.

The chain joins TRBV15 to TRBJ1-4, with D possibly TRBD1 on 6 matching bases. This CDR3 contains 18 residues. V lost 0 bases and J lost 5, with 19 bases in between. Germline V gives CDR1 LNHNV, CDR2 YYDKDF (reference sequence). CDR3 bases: TGTGCCACCAGCAGAGATGGTTCCAGGGGCCGGTCGAATGAAAAACTGTTTTTT. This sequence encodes CATSRDGSRGRSNEKLFF.

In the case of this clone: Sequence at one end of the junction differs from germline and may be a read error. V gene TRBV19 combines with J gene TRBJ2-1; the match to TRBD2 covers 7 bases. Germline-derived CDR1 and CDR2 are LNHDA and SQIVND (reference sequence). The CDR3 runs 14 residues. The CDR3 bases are TGTGCCAGTAGTAACGGGGGGTCCTTCAATGAGCAGTTCTTC. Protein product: CASSNGGSFNEQFF.

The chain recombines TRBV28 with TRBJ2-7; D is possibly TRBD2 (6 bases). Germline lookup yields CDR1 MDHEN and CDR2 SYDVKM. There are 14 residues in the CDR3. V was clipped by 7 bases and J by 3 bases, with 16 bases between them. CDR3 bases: TGTGCCAGCACCCTGGGTAGCGGTCGCTACGAGCAGTACTTC. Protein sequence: CASTLGSGRYEQYF.

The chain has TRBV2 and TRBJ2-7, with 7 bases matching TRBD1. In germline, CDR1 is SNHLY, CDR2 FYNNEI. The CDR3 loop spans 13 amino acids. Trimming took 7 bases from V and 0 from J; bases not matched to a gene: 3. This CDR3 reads CASKDRSSYEQYF. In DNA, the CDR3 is TGTGCCAGCAAGGACAGGAGCTCCTACGAGCAGTACTTC. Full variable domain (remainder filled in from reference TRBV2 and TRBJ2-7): EPEVTQTPSHQVTQMGQEVILRCVPISNHLYFYWYRQILGQKVEFLVSFYNNEISEKSEIFDDQFSVERPDGSNFTLKIRSTKLEDSAMYFCASKDRSSYEQYFGPGTRLTVT.

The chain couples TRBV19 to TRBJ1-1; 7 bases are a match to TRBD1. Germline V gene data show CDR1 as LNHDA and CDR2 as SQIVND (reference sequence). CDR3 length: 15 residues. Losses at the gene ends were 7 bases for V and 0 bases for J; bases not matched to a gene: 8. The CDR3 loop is CASTHPDRMNTEAFF. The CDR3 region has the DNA TGTGCCAGTACCCACCCGGACAGGATGAACACTGAAGCTTTCTTT. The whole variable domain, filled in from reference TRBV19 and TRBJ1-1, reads DGGITQSPKYLFRKEGQNVTLSCEQNLNHDAMYWYRQDPGQGLRLIYYSQIVNDFQKGDIAEGYSVSREKKESFPLTVTSAQKNPTAFYLCASTHPDRMNTEAFFGQGTRLTVV.

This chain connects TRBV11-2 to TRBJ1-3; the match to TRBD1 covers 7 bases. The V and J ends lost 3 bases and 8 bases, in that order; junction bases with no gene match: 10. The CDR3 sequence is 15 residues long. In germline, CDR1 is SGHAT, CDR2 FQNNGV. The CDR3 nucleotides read TGTGCCAGCAGCTTCCCGGGGTCCAGGGGGGACACCATATATTTT. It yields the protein CASSFPGSRGDTIYF.

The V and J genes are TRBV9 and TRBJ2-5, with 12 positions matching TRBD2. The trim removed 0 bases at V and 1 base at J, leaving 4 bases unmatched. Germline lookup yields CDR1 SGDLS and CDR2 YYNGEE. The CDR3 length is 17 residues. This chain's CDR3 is CASSVAGLAGIQETQYF. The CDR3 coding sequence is TGTGCCAGCAGCGTAGCGGGACTAGCGGGTATCCAAGAGACCCAGTACTTC.

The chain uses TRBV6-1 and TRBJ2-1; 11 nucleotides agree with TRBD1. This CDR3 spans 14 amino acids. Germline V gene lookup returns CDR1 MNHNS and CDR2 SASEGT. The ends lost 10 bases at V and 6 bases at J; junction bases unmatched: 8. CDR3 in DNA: TGTGCCACCCGGGACAGGGGGGCTGTCAATGAGCAGTTCTTC. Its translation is CATRDRGAVNEQFF.

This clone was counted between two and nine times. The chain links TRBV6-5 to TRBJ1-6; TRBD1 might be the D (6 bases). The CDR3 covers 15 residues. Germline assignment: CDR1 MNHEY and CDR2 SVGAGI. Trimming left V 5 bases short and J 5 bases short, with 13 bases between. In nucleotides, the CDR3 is TGTGCCAGCAGTACTGGACAGATTAATAATTCACCCCTCCACTTT. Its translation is CASSTGQINNSPLHF.

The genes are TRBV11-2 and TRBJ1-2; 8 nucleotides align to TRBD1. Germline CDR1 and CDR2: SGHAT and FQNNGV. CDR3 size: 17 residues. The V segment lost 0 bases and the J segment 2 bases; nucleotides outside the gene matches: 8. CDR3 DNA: TGTGCCAGCAGCTTAGACGGCAGGGGGCGCGAAAACTATGGCTACACCTTC. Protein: CASSLDGRGRENYGYTF.

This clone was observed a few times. In DNA, the CDR3 is TGTGCCAGCAGCCCCCCTTCCTACGAGCAGTACTTC. Its protein product is CASSPPSYEQYF. This sequence joins TRBV7-2 and TRBJ2-7; D remains ambiguous. V lost 5 bases and J lost 1, with 6 bases in between. Per germline, CDR1 SGHTA and CDR2 FQGNSA. This CDR3 is 12 amino acids long.

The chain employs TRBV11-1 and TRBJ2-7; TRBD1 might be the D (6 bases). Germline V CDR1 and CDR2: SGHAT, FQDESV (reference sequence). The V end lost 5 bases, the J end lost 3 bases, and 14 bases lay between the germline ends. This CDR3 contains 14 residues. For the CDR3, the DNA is TGTGCCAGCAGCATGACAGGCCTGCGCTACGAGCAGTACTTC. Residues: CASSMTGLRYEQYF.